This entry describes one T cell receptor beta chain. The data stem from a study of OX40 agonist ivuxolimab in advanced cancers. V gave up 0 bases and J gave up 2 bases, with 8 bases separating them. The germline V gene has CDR1 MNHEY and CDR2 SVGAGI. This CDR3 contains 14 residues. TCRdb keeps only in-frame clones here, not all; method: immunoSEQ multiplex PCR. The repertoire includes roughly 66,000 clones, nearly 90% of them detected once, and approximately 1.3% sits in the top ten. The chain uses TRBV6-5 and TRBJ2-7; D remains unclear. The clonotype was recovered from an adult with an advanced solid tumor such as melanoma, head and neck, liver or kidney cancer. Source: CD4+ or CD8+ T cells sorted from blood, taken in a trial of the OX40 agonist ivuxolimab. The DNA of the CDR3 is TGTGCCAGCAGTTACTCTGCACGTACCTACGAGCAGTACTTC. It is translated as CASSYSARTYEQYF.